This TCR beta chain was obtained from a study of CD8 T cells in ankylosing spondylitis. Findings and limits, study-wide: Past studies reported some motif variants in reactive arthritis synovial fluid and blood. Blood of patients with ankylosing spondylitis appeared to be characterized by a TCR beta motif of eight highly homologous variants.

Making use of molecular barcodes, quantitative 5'-RACE generated TCR beta libraries. Each CDR3 protein is one row after TCRdb ran MiXCR on the 5' RACE reads. The data hold 250,000 to 400,000 distinct CDR3 sequences, with roughly 11% observed a single time. The V and J ends lost 6 bases and 5 bases respectively, with 20 bases between them. The CDR3 totals 15 residues. Germline values: CDR1 MDHEN, CDR2 SYDVKM. Details on this clonotype: Its antigen remains unidentified.

J is TRBJ2-7 and V is TRBV28; D gene ambiguous. The sequenced material came from blood, either unsorted or a sorted T cell fraction (not recorded which). This receptor was identified in a female donor with ankylosing spondylitis or in good health (not recorded which). The CDR3 region is CASSPGRLDGNEQYF. CDR3 nucleotides: TGTGCCAGCAGCCCAGGACGATTGGACGGTAACGAGCAGTACTTC.